Sequencing of this T cell receptor beta chain was carried out in a study of T cells after yellow fever vaccination. The germline CDR1 and CDR2 sequences are MNHEY and SVGAGI. V was pared by 2 bases and J by 7 bases, with 17 bases between. The CDR3 contains 16 residues. Study outcomes and limitations: Boosting was followed by the reappearance of most primary-vaccination clones (roughly 95% CD4, under 90% CD8).

Making TCR cDNA involved 5'RACE template switching, which added UMIs and a universal primer site. TCRdb reanalysed the 5' RACE reads using MiXCR and keeps one entry per CDR3 protein. The sample lists 350,000 to 450,000 distinct CDR3 sequences, about 19% occurring once. This clonotype was seen a few times. Its target is unknown. Just one base apart from a much larger clone, this may be a read error. The receptor was derived from a man between 18 and 29 years old who received the YFV17D yellow fever vaccine. Sequences were derived from PBMCs, sampled before the yellow fever booster vaccination. This rearrangement joins TRBV6-5 to TRBJ1-4; a possible D gene is TRBD1 (5 bases). The CDR3 nucleotides are TGTGCCAGCAGTTACCAGGTCAGGACATATCCTGAAAAACTGTTTTTT. Translation: CASSYQVRTYPEKLFF.